Below, one T cell receptor (beta chain) is given with its context. Its antigen is not identified. CDR1 and CDR2 from the germline V gene are SGHDT and YYEEEE. This CDR3 has 13 residues. After removal of 1 base from V and 7 bases from J, the junction contained 2 bases not matched to a gene. The entry originates in a study of T cells in Graves' hyperthyroidism and ophthalmopathy. Study-wide results and limits: In simple terms, a model built on 13 V-J features told ophthalmopathy apart from stable hyperthyroidism.

Amplified TCR beta CDR3 regions derived from RNA transcripts. First-round RT-PCR targeting the TCR CDR3 was performed with the HTBI primer set. TCRdb reprocessed the multiplex PCR reads via MiXCR and lists one record per CDR3 protein. The table lists some 50,000 distinct CDR3 sequences, less than 60% of them singletons, with roughly 10% in the top ten. Lactation, pregnancy, other autoimmune disease or uncontrolled infection led to exclusion of patients. Each diagnosis drew on symptoms, thyroxine, TRAb, thyroid ultrasound and orbital computed tomography findings. From approximately 9.3 ml of fresh peripheral blood, PBMCs were isolated.

This sequence joins TRBV5-6 and TRBJ2-5; 9 bases match TRBD1. This receptor was obtained from a woman aged 50 to 65 with Graves' ophthalmopathy. Sequenced material: blood. In DNA, the CDR3 is TGTGCCAGCAGCTTGTTGGGACAGGGGACCCAGTACTTC. Translating it yields CASSLLGQGTQYF.